This T cell receptor (beta chain) was sequenced in a study of T cell responses to AZD1222 COVID-19 vaccine. Clones were sequenced by immunoSEQ multiplex PCR, and TCRdb holds only the in-frame ones, with some missing. The repertoire holds roughly 100,000 clones, with approximately 88% as singletons. The J segment lost 4 bases and the V segment lost 7 bases, leaving 10 bases of the junction unmatched. The length of the CDR3 is 15 residues. Germline V CDR1 and CDR2: LNHDA, SQIVND (reference sequence). About this clone itself: Its target is unknown.

Overall study results and limits: Among vaccine-associated CD4 TCRs, coverage spanned spike, with dominance at 160-218 and 743-854. Seropositive at baseline were only six AZD1222 recipients. The repertoires were collected only after the peak T cell response.

The TCR originated in an adult in good health. The V call is TRBV19, the J call TRBJ2-1, with TRBD1 identical over 7 bases. Sequenced here: peripheral blood, sampled on day 0 of AZD1222 vaccination. The CDR3 spells CASKASDREYNEQFF. CDR3 in DNA: TGTGCCAGTAAGGCCTCAGACAGGGAATACAATGAGCAGTTCTTC.